The 32 T cell receptor beta chains listed next were all sequenced from one sample in a study of shared clonotypes between healthy human individuals. Only in-frame clones appear in the TCRdb table, and some are missing; sequencing was by immunoSEQ multiplex PCR. Among about 2.4 million clones listed, approximately 94% were seen once. Sequencing input: naive CD4+ T cells from PBMCs. Subset defined: CD45RA+ positively selected. Receptors were obtained from a man between 18 and 35 years old in good health. Some clones in this sample may be carry-over from other donors' samples.

This chain links TRBV27 with TRBJ1-1; D not certain. The germline V and J ends were trimmed by 0 bases and 0 bases, with 8 bases remaining between them. This CDR3 has 15 residues. Germline loops: CDR1 MNHEY, CDR2 SMNVEV (reference sequence). The CDR3 DNA reads TGTGCCAGCAGTTTATCGGGCAGCATGAACACTGAAGCTTTCTTT. It translates to CASSLSGSMNTEAFF.

The chain joins TRBV28 to TRBJ2-1; possible D gene TRBD2, 5 bases. The CDR3 loop spans 13 amino acids. V dropped 1 base and J dropped 11 bases, with 12 bases sitting between them. CDR1 MDHEN and CDR2 SYDVKM come from the germline V gene. This chain's CDR3 is CASSLFGLAQQFF. CDR3 coding DNA: TGTGCCAGCAGTTTATTCGGACTGGCACAGCAGTTCTTC.

Points on this clone: Other DNA sequences from this sample encode an identical CDR3 as well. The chain joins TRBV7-3 to TRBJ2-1, with 7 bases identical to TRBD2. The germline gives CDR1 SGHTA, CDR2 FQGTGA. The J segment lost 4 bases and the V segment lost 5 bases, leaving 5 bases of the junction unmatched. This CDR3 region has 14 residues. The CDR3 loop reads CASSPSGGYNEQFF. DNA of the CDR3: TGTGCCAGCAGCCCTAGCGGAGGTTACAATGAGCAGTTCTTC.

The chain combines TRBV7-3 with TRBJ1-1; the D is unclear. Germline CDR1 SGHTA, CDR2 FQGTGA. V was cut by 5 bases and J by 1 base, with 8 bases left in between. The CDR3 runs 13 residues. The CDR3 sequence: CASSRVRNTEAFF. The CDR3 coding sequence is TGTGCCAGCAGCAGAGTACGGAACACTGAAGCTTTCTTT.

The V and J genes are TRBV7-9 and TRBJ2-7; TRBD1 agrees at 10 bases. Germline V lookup: CDR1 SEHNR, CDR2 FQNEAQ (reference sequence). The CDR3 is 16 amino acids. The junction had 6 bases not matched to a gene; V was cut back by 2 bases and J by 2 bases. CDR3 amino acids: CASSLKPGQGPYEQYF. Here the CDR3 DNA reads TGTGCCAGCAGCTTAAAACCGGGACAGGGGCCCTACGAGCAGTACTTC.

The J gene is TRBJ1-4, the V gene TRBV5-1; tentative D call: TRBD1 (5 bases). The CDR3 runs 14 residues. The V gene's germline CDR1 is SGHRS and CDR2 YFSETQ. The V end lost 4 bases, the J end lost 5 bases, and 12 bases lay between the germline ends. The CDR3 loop reads CASSIQGTNEKLFF. CDR3 in DNA: TGCGCCAGCAGCATTCAGGGAACCAATGAAAAACTGTTTTTT.

V and J are TRBV4-1 and TRBJ2-3; 14 bases agree with TRBD2. Germline V gives CDR1 MGHRA, CDR2 YSYEKL. The length of the CDR3 is 17 residues. J gave up 4 bases and V 0 bases, and 3 bases lay outside the gene matches. The CDR3 here is CASSQEGTSGRSDTQYF. CDR3 DNA sequence: TGCGCCAGCAGCCAAGAAGGGACTAGCGGGAGATCAGATACGCAGTATTTT.

This chain connects TRBV5-5 to TRBJ1-1; D might be TRBD1 (6 bases). The CDR3 spans 15 residues. V gave up 4 bases and J gave up 1 base, with 14 bases separating them. Per the germline V gene, CDR1 is SGHKS and CDR2 is YYEKEE (reference sequence). Here the CDR3 reads CASSPRGQPNTEAFF. The DNA for the CDR3 is TGTGCCAGCAGCCCCCGAGGACAGCCGAACACTGAAGCTTTCTTT.

This chain uses TRBV5-1 with TRBJ2-2; D possibly corresponds to TRBD2 (5 bases). The germline gives CDR1 SGHRS, CDR2 YFSETQ. Trimming left V 3 bases short and J 1 base short, with 13 bases between. The CDR3 consists of 16 residues. This CDR3 reads CASSSDGRGNTGELFF. CDR3 nucleotide sequence: TGCGCCAGCAGCTCTGACGGACGGGGGAACACCGGGGAGCTGTTTTTT. The variable domain in full, with the rest retrieved from reference TRBV5-1 and TRBJ2-2, is KAGVTQTPRYLIKTRGQQVTLSCSPISGHRSVSWYQQTPGQGLQFLFEYFSETQRNKGNFPGRFSGRQFSNSRSEMNVSTLELGDSALYLCASSSDGRGNTGELFFGEGSRLTVL.

This chain connects TRBV5-4 to TRBJ1-2, with D perhaps TRBD1 (5 bases). Germline-derived CDR1 and CDR2 are SGHNT and YYREEE (reference sequence). Trimming took 2 bases from V and 3 from J, leaving 8 bases between them. CDR3 size: 13 residues. CDR3 amino acids: CASSFDRDYGYTF. The CDR3 bases are TGTGCCAGCAGCTTCGACAGAGACTATGGCTACACCTTC.

The chain combines TRBV7-2 with TRBJ2-2; TRBD1 matches at 9 bases. Looked up from germline, CDR1 is SGHTA and CDR2 is FQGNSA. V lost 5 bases, J lost 7 bases, and 11 bases stayed unmatched. This CDR3 contains 16 residues. The CDR3 sequence is CASSARTGGMGGELFF. CDR3 DNA sequence: TGTGCCAGCAGCGCGCGCACAGGGGGCATGGGCGGGGAGCTGTTTTTT.

V usage is TRBV28 and J usage is TRBJ1-3; D uncertain. Trimming stripped 7 bases from V and 2 bases from J, with 12 bases between. CDR1 MDHEN and CDR2 SYDVKM come from the germline V gene. The CDR3 sequence is 14 residues long. The CDR3: CASIQRRAGNTIYF. The CDR3, as DNA: TGTGCCAGCATCCAGAGAAGGGCTGGAAACACCATATATTTT.

The CDR3 DNA follows: TGTGCCAGCAGCCCGACATACTCCTACAATGAGCAGTTCTTC. It specifies CASSPTYSYNEQFF. The rearrangement joins TRBV5-4 to TRBJ2-1; D call uncertain. The CDR3 covers 14 residues. Trimming left V 4 bases short and J 0 bases short, with 8 bases between. The germline gives CDR1 SGHNT, CDR2 YYREEE (reference sequence).

The rearrangement uses TRBV5-5 and TRBJ2-4; TRBD1 agrees at 7 bases. The CDR3 covers 16 residues. Germline CDR1 SGHKS, CDR2 YYEKEE (reference sequence). V trimming: 0 bases; J trimming: 4 bases; junction bases outside the gene matches: 7. CDR3 DNA sequence: TGTGCCAGCAGCTTGGCCCGGGACAGCCAGAAAAACATTCAGTACTTC. Translation gives CASSLARDSQKNIQYF.

This clone has only one observation. The gene calls are TRBV27 and TRBJ2-5, with D possibly matching TRBD2 (7 bases). CDR1 MNHEY and CDR2 SMNVEV come from the germline V gene (reference sequence). The CDR3 contains 15 residues. V dropped 3 bases and J dropped 5 bases, with 16 bases sitting between them. Here the CDR3 reads CASSFLGGAVETQYF. DNA for the CDR3: TGTGCCAGCAGTTTTTTGGGGGGGGCGGTCGAGACCCAGTACTTC.

The chain has TRBV27 and TRBJ2-2; TRBD2 aligns across 11 bases. In germline, CDR1 is MNHEY, CDR2 SMNVEV (reference sequence). This CDR3 spans 20 amino acids. The V and J ends lost 6 bases and 4 bases, in that order; junction bases with no gene match: 19. DNA of the CDR3: TGTGCCAGCAGCAGAGCCACTAGCGGGAGTAGATTTTGGTCCACCGGGGAGCTGTTTTTT. This gives the protein CASSRATSGSRFWSTGELFF.

The CDR3 nucleotides read TGCGCCAGCAGCTCGGAAGGGACAGGGGGCCATGAGCAGTTCTTC. Translating gives CASSSEGTGGHEQFF. The chain employs TRBV5-1 and TRBJ2-1; 12 bases are shared with TRBD1. The CDR3 runs to 15 residues. J was trimmed by 8 bases and V by 3 bases; bases with no gene match: 6. Germline CDR1 SGHRS, CDR2 YFSETQ.

V is TRBV7-9 and J is TRBJ1-1; D is perhaps TRBD1 (5 bases). V gave up 4 bases and J gave up 1 base, with 10 bases separating them. The V gene's germline CDR1 is SEHNR and CDR2 FQNEAQ (reference sequence). The CDR3 length is 14 residues. CDR3: CASSSRAGNTEAFF. CDR3 coding DNA: TGTGCCAGCAGCTCCAGGGCAGGGAACACTGAAGCTTTCTTT. Looking up the rest from reference TRBV7-9 and TRBJ1-1 gives the full variable domain: DTGVSQNPRHKITKRGQNVTFRCDPISEHNRLYWYRQTLGQGPEFLTYFQNEAQLEKSRLLSDRFSAERPKGSFSTLEIQRTEQGDSAMYLCASSSRAGNTEAFFGQGTRLTVV.

As DNA, the CDR3 is TGCGCCAGCAGCCCCAAGGATCAGGGAGCAACTAATGAAAAACTGTTTTTT. It specifies CASSPKDQGATNEKLFF. V and J are TRBV4-1 and TRBJ1-4; a possible D gene is TRBD1 (5 bases). This CDR3 has 17 amino acids. The V end lost 4 bases, the J end lost 0 bases, and 15 bases lay between the germline ends. Germline V gives CDR1 MGHRA, CDR2 YSYEKL.

The chain carries TRBV6-1 and TRBJ2-5; D is possibly TRBD1 or TRBD2 (7 bases each). In germline, CDR1 is MNHNS, CDR2 SASEGT. The CDR3 loop spans 14 amino acids. V lost 7 bases to trimming and J lost 5 bases, with 17 bases between them. The CDR3 sequence: CASTQGGSAETQYF. CDR3 sequence (DNA): TGTGCCAGCACCCAGGGGGGGAGTGCGGAGACCCAGTACTTC.

This clone was recorded once. CDR3 protein: CASSRTGQGTEAFF. CDR3 bases: TGCGCCAGCAGCCGGACAGGGCAGGGAACTGAAGCTTTCTTT. The V call is TRBV4-1, the J call TRBJ1-1; TRBD1 matches 8 bases. J lost 5 bases, V lost 4 bases, and 6 bases had no gene match. CDR1 and CDR2 from the germline V gene are MGHRA and YSYEKL. The CDR3 length is 14 residues.

Here the CDR3 reads CASSSPSGSGYEQYF. CDR3 nucleotides: TGTGCCAGCAGCTCCCCGAGCGGGAGTGGATACGAGCAGTACTTC. The rearrangement links TRBV11-2 to TRBJ2-7; TRBD2 aligns across 8 bases. V lost 4 bases and J lost 4; bases outside the gene matches: 9. Germline V lookup: CDR1 SGHAT, CDR2 FQNNGV. This CDR3 comprises 15 residues.

V gene TRBV2 combines with J gene TRBJ1-5; D remains unclear. Germline CDR1 SNHLY, CDR2 FYNNEI. This CDR3 is built from 15 residues. Deletions cut 7 bases from V and 0 bases from J, with 13 bases between. The CDR3 reads CASNPREDSNQPQHF. CDR3 DNA sequence: TGTGCCAGCAACCCGAGGGAAGATAGCAATCAGCCCCAGCATTTT.

V gene TRBV19 combines with J gene TRBJ2-1, with D possibly TRBD2 on 6 matching bases. V shed 4 bases and J shed 8 bases, with 15 bases lying between them. There are 14 residues in the CDR3. CDR1 is LNHDA, CDR2 SQIVND, per germline (reference sequence). The CDR3 DNA follows: TGTGCCAGTAGTACTCTAGCGCTCTCGGATGAGCAGTTCTTC. Amino acids: CASSTLALSDEQFF.

The gene calls are TRBV7-3 and TRBJ2-5, with a tentative D call TRBD1 (5 bases). This CDR3 spans 15 amino acids. Trimming took off 1 base at V and 5 bases at J, with 14 bases between the two ends. Germline assignment: CDR1 SGHTA and CDR2 FQGTGA. The CDR3 DNA reads TGTGCCAGCAGCTTAAGCCCCAGGGTGGGGGAGACCCAGTACTTC. Its translation: CASSLSPRVGETQYF.

In its sample, this clone was seen once. The CDR3 DNA sequence: TGTGCCAGCAGCGCCACTAAAGATACGCAGTATTTT. Encoded protein: CASSATKDTQYF. The chain employs TRBV27 and TRBJ2-3; D is unresolved. The CDR3 covers 12 residues. Germline V lookup: CDR1 MNHEY, CDR2 SMNVEV (reference sequence). Trimming pared 6 bases from V and 5 bases from J, leaving 9 bases between.

The chain couples TRBV5-1 to TRBJ2-7; D ambiguous. Germline CDR1 SGHRS, CDR2 YFSETQ. CDR3 size: 14 residues. Trimming pared 0 bases from V and 4 bases from J, leaving 11 bases between. CDR3 residues: CASSLAHGPYEQYF. CDR3 bases: TGCGCCAGCAGCTTGGCCCACGGGCCATACGAGCAGTACTTC.

The chain recombines TRBV5-1 with TRBJ1-4; the match to TRBD1 covers 8 bases. With V trimmed by 4 bases and J by 7 bases, 3 bases remained unmatched. Germline CDR1 SGHRS, CDR2 YFSETQ. The CDR3 is 13 residues long. As DNA, the CDR3 is TGCGCCAGCAGCCAGGACAGGGCTGAAAAACTGTTTTTT. Amino acids: CASSQDRAEKLFF.

This chain uses TRBV28 with TRBJ2-4; no clear D. Trimming removed 8 bases from V and 8 bases from J, with 13 bases in between. Germline V gene data show CDR1 as MDHEN and CDR2 as SYDVKM. The CDR3 has 12 amino acids. Here the CDR3 DNA reads TGTGCCAGCCTAGGCCCAGGTCACATTCAGTACTTC. Protein product: CASLGPGHIQYF. Looking up the rest from reference TRBV28 and TRBJ2-4 gives the full variable domain: DVKVTQSSRYLVKRTGEKVFLECVQDMDHENMFWYRQDPGLGLRLIYFSYDVKMKEKGDIPEGYSVSREKKERFSLILESASTNQTSMYLCASLGPGHIQYFGAGTRLSVL.

This clone was observed a single time. The chain carries TRBV5-1 and TRBJ2-3; 8 bases are a match to TRBD1. With V trimmed by 6 bases and J by 2 bases, 2 bases remained unmatched. Germline V gene data show CDR1 as SGHRS and CDR2 as YFSETQ. The CDR3 has 13 amino acids. This CDR3 is CASKGQDTDTQYF. CDR3 DNA: TGCGCCAGCAAGGGACAGGACACAGATACGCAGTATTTT.

This clone was seen a single time. The chain combines TRBV6-4 with TRBJ2-3; 7 bases map to TRBD1. V lost 5 bases and J lost 6; bases outside the gene matches: 5. The CDR3 is made up of 13 amino acids. CDR1 is MRHNA and CDR2 is SNTAGT in the germline V gene. CDR3: CASSTTGKDTQYF. The CDR3 DNA sequence: TGTGCCAGCAGTACGACAGGGAAGGATACGCAGTATTTT.

J is TRBJ1-1 and V is TRBV5-1; TRBD1 agrees at 7 bases. Germline lookup yields CDR1 SGHRS and CDR2 YFSETQ. The CDR3 is 14 amino acids. With V trimmed by 6 bases and J by 4 bases, 9 bases remained unmatched. CDR3 residues: CASTHRGSGTEAFF. The CDR3 coding sequence is TGCGCCAGCACGCACAGGGGCTCGGGCACTGAAGCTTTCTTT.